Included here is one T cell receptor (beta chain) sequence, with context. This sample was taken from a study of breast tumors, draining lymph nodes, adjacent tissues. TCRdb ran MiXCR on the multiplex PCR reads and lists one entry per CDR3 protein. The table records about 230,000 distinct CDR3 sequences, about 30% of them present only once. Breast cancer patients provided tissue from their axillary draining lymph nodes. Input material: axillary lymph node tissue. The TCR was taken from a female donor with breast cancer. Some clones in this sample may be carry-over from other donors' samples.

CDR3 nucleotide sequence: TGTGCCAGTAGTATCATTCGGACAGCTAATGAGCAGTTCTTC. Translating gives CASSIIRTANEQFF. This chain uses TRBV19 with TRBJ2-1; TRBD1 might be the D (6 bases). Germline values: CDR1 LNHDA, CDR2 SQIVND (reference sequence). Trimming left V 3 bases short and J 7 bases short, with 13 bases between. This CDR3 contains 14 residues. The full variable domain, completed using reference TRBV19 and TRBJ2-1, is DGGITQSPKYLFRKEGQNVTLSCEQNLNHDAMYWYRQDPGQGLRLIYYSQIVNDFQKGDIAEGYSVSREKKESFPLTVTSAQKNPTAFYLCASSIIRTANEQFFGPGTRLTVL.